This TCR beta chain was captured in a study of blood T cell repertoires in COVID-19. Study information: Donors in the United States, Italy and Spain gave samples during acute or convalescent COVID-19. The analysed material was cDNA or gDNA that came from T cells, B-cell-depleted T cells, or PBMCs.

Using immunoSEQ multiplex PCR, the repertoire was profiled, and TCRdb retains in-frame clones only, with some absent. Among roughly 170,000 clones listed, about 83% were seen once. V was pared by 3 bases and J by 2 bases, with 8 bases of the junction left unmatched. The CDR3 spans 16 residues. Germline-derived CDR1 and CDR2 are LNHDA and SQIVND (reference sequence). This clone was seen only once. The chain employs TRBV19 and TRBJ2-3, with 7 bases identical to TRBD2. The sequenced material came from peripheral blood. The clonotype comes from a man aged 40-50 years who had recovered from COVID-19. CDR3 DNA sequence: TGTGCCAGTAGTATGGCGCCAGCGGGAAACACAGATACGCAGTATTTT. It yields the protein CASSMAPAGNTDTQYF.